Listed below are T cell receptor beta chains from one sample, sequenced in a study of shared T cell receptors in the human thymus. Libraries were prepared by immunoSEQ multiplex PCR; TCRdb keeps only in-frame clonotypes and omits some of them. The repertoire holds around 65,000 clones, about 95% seen once, with less than 0.04% in the top ten. Sequenced material: thymocytes. The receptor set was obtained from a human donor. The CDR3 runs from the conserved cysteine through the conserved F or W. The order of the fields is V gene, J gene, D gene, CDR3 protein, CDR3 DNA. A D gene is named only where the DNA matches it firmly.

V: TRBV9
J: TRBJ2-3
D: TRBD2
CDR3: CASSYRERGAGDTQYF
DNA: TGTGCCAGCAGCTATAGAGAGCGGGGGGCCGGAGATACGCAGTATTTT

V: TRBV5-5
J: TRBJ2-3
D: NA
CDR3: CASSFRLKGTDTQYF
DNA: TGTGCCAGCAGCTTTAGGCTAAAGGGGACAGATACGCAGTATTTT

V: TRBV6-1
J: TRBJ1-5
D: NA
CDR3: CASSEDLDLNSNQPQHF
DNA: TGTGCCAGCAGTGAAGACCTGGACCTGAATAGCAATCAGCCCCAGCATTTT

V: TRBV15
J: TRBJ2-7
D: TRBD2
CDR3: CATSSNRTSGGGLARFSYEQYF
DNA: TGTGCCACCAGCAGTAACCGGACTAGCGGGGGTGGCCTAGCACGGTTCTCCTACGAGCAGTACTTC

V: TRBV19
J: TRBJ1-6
D: NA
CDR3: CASSTLALGSYNSPLHF
DNA: TGTGCCAGTAGTACTTTAGCCCTGGGCTCCTATAATTCACCCCTCCACTTT

V: TRBV7-9
J: TRBJ1-4
D: NA
CDR3: CASSPAEKLFF
DNA: TGTGCCAGCAGCCCGGCCGAAAAACTGTTTTTT

V: TRBV5-1
J: TRBJ1-1
D: TRBD1
CDR3: CASSPGQVWMSTEAFF
DNA: TGCGCCAGCAGCCCCGGACAGGTTTGGATGAGTACTGAAGCTTTCTTT

V: TRBV11-2
J: TRBJ2-6
D: NA
CDR3: CASSLAGTSGANVLTF
DNA: TGTGCCAGCAGCCTGGCCGGGACCTCAGGGGCCAACGTCCTGACTTTC

V: TRBV2
J: TRBJ1-3
D: TRBD1
CDR3: CASSEPSGQVGNTIYF
DNA: TGTGCCAGCAGTGAACCCAGCGGACAGGTCGGAAACACCATATATTTT

V: TRBV9
J: TRBJ2-1
D: NA
CDR3: CASSTVPMENEQFF
DNA: TGTGCCAGCAGCACGGTGCCTATGGAGAATGAGCAGTTCTTC

V: TRBV2
J: TRBJ2-3
D: NA
CDR3: CASSHTTSSTDTQYF
DNA: TGTGCCAGCAGCCACACTACGTCTAGCACAGATACGCAGTATTTT

V: TRBV14
J: TRBJ1-2
D: NA
CDR3: CASSQDQHRPRYNSYTF
DNA: TGTGCCAGCAGCCAAGATCAACACAGGCCCCGTTATAATAGCTACACCTTC

V: TRBV14
J: TRBJ1-2
D: NA
CDR3: CASSQDAGGYTF
DNA: TGTGCCAGCAGCCAAGATGCAGGTGGCTACACCTTC

V: TRBV7-9
J: TRBJ2-7
D: NA
CDR3: CASSHGRDKAYEQYF
DNA: TGTGCCAGCAGCCACGGAAGGGACAAAGCCTACGAGCAGTACTTC

V: TRBV4-1
J: TRBJ2-1
D: NA
CDR3: CASSQGGLLTVRAYNEQFF
DNA: TGCGCCAGCAGCCAAGGAGGCTTGCTTACCGTACGAGCCTACAATGAGCAGTTCTTC

V: TRBV6-6
J: TRBJ2-1
D: NA
CDR3: CASSLTMRYNEQFF
DNA: TGTGCCAGCAGTTTGACCATGAGGTACAATGAGCAGTTCTTC

V: TRBV5-6
J: TRBJ2-1
D: NA
CDR3: CASSLNNEQFF
DNA: TGTGCCAGCAGCTTGAACAATGAGCAGTTCTTC

V: TRBV18
J: TRBJ2-7
D: NA
CDR3: CASSPKWGGEQYF
DNA: TGTGCCAGCTCACCGAAGTGGGGAGGCGAGCAGTACTTC

V: TRBV25-1
J: TRBJ1-4
D: NA
CDR3: CASSSTGSTNEKLFF
DNA: TGTGCCAGCAGTTCAACAGGCTCCACTAATGAAAAACTGTTTTTT

V: TRBV6-4
J: TRBJ2-1
D: NA
CDR3: CASSDSAGAYNEQFF
DNA: TGTGCCAGCAGTGACTCGGCAGGGGCCTACAATGAGCAGTTCTTC

V: TRBV28
J: TRBJ2-3
D: NA
CDR3: CASSPLGVSTDTQYF
DNA: TGTGCCAGCAGTCCCCTAGGGGTTAGCACAGATACGCAGTATTTT

V: TRBV12-5
J: TRBJ2-7
D: NA
CDR3: CASGSPGVKMTAAYEQYF
DNA: TGTGCTAGTGGTTCGCCAGGGGTTAAGATGACTGCGGCCTACGAGCAGTACTTC